The next 32 T cell receptor beta chains were all read from a single sample in a study of OX40 agonist ivuxolimab in advanced cancers. TCRdb keeps only in-frame clones here, not all; method: immunoSEQ multiplex PCR. The table records more than 70,000 clones, 81% of them present only once. This specimen was CD4+ or CD8+ T cells sorted from blood, taken in a trial of the OX40 agonist ivuxolimab. All receptors come from an adult with an advanced solid tumor such as melanoma, head and neck, liver or kidney cancer.

The rearrangement joins TRBV6-6 to TRBJ1-2, with 11 bases aligning to TRBD1. Germline V CDR1 and CDR2: MNHNY, SVGAGI (reference sequence). V shed 6 bases and J 7 bases; nucleotides not matched to a gene: 10. This CDR3 region has 15 residues. CDR3 nucleotide sequence: TGTGCCAGCAGGTTGGACAGGGGGCTATTAGGTGGCTACACCTTC. Translating gives CASRLDRGLLGGYTF.

V and J are TRBV10-3 and TRBJ1-1; TRBD1 matches at 7 bases. There are 12 residues in the CDR3. Unmatched junction bases numbered 2, after V lost 10 bases and J lost 0 bases. The germline CDR1 and CDR2 sequences are ENHRY and SYGVKD. The CDR3 coding sequence is TGTGCCACTGGGACAGTGAACACTGAAGCTTTCTTT. Translation gives CATGTVNTEAFF.

This clone was observed once. The V call is TRBV23-1, the J call TRBJ1-4; no clear D. TRBV23-1 counts as an open reading frame of uncertain function. The ends were cut back, 2 bases at V and 7 bases at J, with 11 bases in the middle. The CDR3 consists of 14 residues. DNA for the CDR3: TGCGCCAGCAGTCAAGGGAGGGTAAGTGAAAAACTGTTTTTT. It codes for CASSQGRVSEKLFF.

The rearrangement joins TRBV18 to TRBJ2-1; unclear D gene. Germline assignment: CDR1 KGHSH and CDR2 LQKENI. This CDR3 is 15 amino acids long. Trimming took off 2 bases at V and 10 bases at J, with 18 bases between the two ends. CDR3 nucleotide sequence: TGTGCCAGCTCACCATGGCCCGGCGGCCGCAGGGAGCAGTTCTTC. This translates into CASSPWPGGRREQFF. Together with reference TRBV18 and TRBJ2-1, the CDR3 gives the full variable domain: NAGVMQNPRHLVRRRGQEARLRCSPMKGHSHVYWYRQLPEEGLKFMVYLQKENIIDESGMPKERFSAEFPKEGPSILRIQQVVRGDSAAYFCASSPWPGGRREQFFGPGTRLTVL.

This clone was observed once. V gene TRBV6-6 combines with J gene TRBJ2-1; the D gene is possibly TRBD2 (5 bases). V lost 8 bases and J lost 8, with 13 bases in between. CDR1 and CDR2 (germline): MNHNY, SVGAGI (reference sequence). The CDR3 contains 12 residues. The CDR3 DNA reads TGTGCCAGCCTTGACGGGGTTGATGAGCAGTTCTTC. Its protein is CASLDGVDEQFF.

This chain connects TRBV14 to TRBJ2-1; 8 positions agree with TRBD1. The CDR3 covers 14 residues. After removal of 3 bases from V and 7 bases from J, the junction contained 5 bases not matched to a gene. The germline CDR1 and CDR2 sequences are SGHDN and FVKESK. Here the CDR3 DNA reads TGTGCCAGCAGCCAGTGGACAGGGTCAAATGAGCAGTTCTTC. Translated, it gives CASSQWTGSNEQFF.

The chain couples TRBV7-3 to TRBJ1-5, with 8 bases aligning to TRBD1. V dropped 5 bases and J dropped 5; count of bases not matched to a gene: 11. The CDR3 loop spans 16 amino acids. Germline assignment: CDR1 SGHTA and CDR2 FQGTGA. The CDR3 sequence is CASSPFPRGQDQPQHF. The CDR3 DNA sequence: TGTGCCAGCAGCCCCTTCCCCAGGGGGCAGGATCAGCCCCAGCATTTT.

V and J are TRBV6-5 and TRBJ2-5; tentatively, D is TRBD1 or TRBD2 (5 bases each). The ends were cut back, 5 bases at V and 7 bases at J, with 14 bases in the middle. Per germline, CDR1 MNHEY and CDR2 SVGAGI. The CDR3 is 13 amino acids. The CDR3 here is CASSQGLARTQYF. For the CDR3, the DNA is TGTGCCAGCAGTCAGGGCCTAGCTCGGACCCAGTACTTC.

The chain recombines TRBV5-4 with TRBJ1-6; 10 nucleotides align to TRBD1. Per the germline V gene, CDR1 is SGHNT and CDR2 is YYREEE (reference sequence). CDR3 size: 15 residues. V shed 7 bases and J 9 bases; nucleotides not matched to a gene: 10. The CDR3 is CASSTDRGEGSPLHF. Here the CDR3 DNA reads TGTGCCAGCTCGACGGACAGGGGGGAAGGTTCACCCCTCCACTTT.

The chain has TRBV29-1 and TRBJ2-5, with D possibly being TRBD1 (6 bases). The CDR3 is made up of 14 amino acids. Germline CDR1 reads SQVTM; CDR2 reads ANQGSEA. The V end lost 0 bases, the J end lost 3 bases, and 11 bases lay between the germline ends. CDR3 protein: CSVEDTGTEETQYF. DNA for the CDR3: TGCAGCGTTGAAGATACAGGGACGGAAGAGACCCAGTACTTC. The whole variable domain, filled in from reference TRBV29-1 and TRBJ2-5, reads SAVISQKPSRDICQRGTSLTIQCQVDSQVTMMFWYRQQPGQSLTLIATANQGSEATYESGFVIDKFPISRPNLTFSTLTVSNMSPEDSSIYLCSVEDTGTEETQYFGPGTRLLVL.

The sample holds a few counts of this clone. This chain uses TRBV9 with TRBJ2-2; D may be TRBD2 (6 bases). V lost 2 bases and J lost 4, with 9 bases in between. This CDR3 comprises 14 residues. Germline V lookup: CDR1 SGDLS, CDR2 YYNGEE. In DNA form, the CDR3 reads TGTGCCAGCAGCGTCGGACTACTCACCGGGGAGCTGTTTTTT. It encodes CASSVGLLTGELFF.

This chain joins TRBV4-3 and TRBJ2-5; no clear D. Between the trimmed V and J ends, which lost 0 bases and 5 bases, there was a span of 25 bases. The CDR3 has 19 amino acids. Germline V gene lookup returns CDR1 LGHNA and CDR2 YSLEER. The CDR3 protein is CASSQDYEAGWMLRETQYF. DNA of the CDR3: TGCGCCAGCAGCCAAGATTACGAGGCCGGGTGGATGCTTCGGGAGACCCAGTACTTC.

The gene calls are TRBV5-1 and TRBJ2-3; 9 nucleotides match TRBD2. After removal of 0 bases from V and 4 bases from J, the junction contained 6 bases not matched to a gene. Germline CDR1 and CDR2: SGHRS and YFSETQ. The CDR3 is 16 residues long. CDR3 region: CASSLVGGGAADTQYF. DNA for the CDR3: TGCGCCAGCAGCTTGGTGGGCGGGGGGGCCGCAGATACGCAGTATTTT. Supplemented by reference TRBV5-1 and TRBJ2-3, the full variable domain reads KAGVTQTPRYLIKTRGQQVTLSCSPISGHRSVSWYQQTPGQGLQFLFEYFSETQRNKGNFPGRFSGRQFSNSRSEMNVSTLELGDSALYLCASSLVGGGAADTQYFGPGTRLTVL.

This clone was detected only once. The gene calls are TRBV25-1 and TRBJ2-2, with D perhaps TRBD1 (5 bases). The CDR3 has 16 amino acids. Germline values: CDR1 MGHDK, CDR2 SYGVNS. Trimming pared 2 bases from V and 3 bases from J, leaving 13 bases between. The CDR3 is CASSEGLLTDTGELFF. In DNA form, the CDR3 reads TGTGCCAGCAGTGAAGGTCTACTGACAGACACCGGGGAGCTGTTTTTT.

This clone was observed a few times. This chain links TRBV9 with TRBJ2-5; 7 nucleotides line up with TRBD1. Germline V gene sequence: CDR1 SGDLS, CDR2 YYNGEE. The CDR3 is 14 residues long. The J segment lost 5 bases and the V segment lost 1 base, leaving 5 bases of the junction unmatched. DNA for the CDR3: TGTGCCAGCAGCGTAACCCGGACAGGCGAGACCCAGTACTTC. It specifies CASSVTRTGETQYF.

This rearrangement joins TRBV6-5 to TRBJ2-7; TRBD1 agrees at 7 bases. CDR1 and CDR2 (germline): MNHEY, SVGAGI. The CDR3 totals 15 residues. Losses at the gene ends were 4 bases for V and 7 bases for J; bases not matched to a gene: 13. CDR3 nucleotide sequence: TGTGCCAGCAGTTCACAGGGGCCTACCCGCGGTGAGCAGTACTTC. Translation: CASSSQGPTRGEQYF.

The V and J genes are TRBV5-5 and TRBJ2-2, with D uncertain. The ends were cut back, 1 base at V and 5 bases at J, with 12 bases in the middle. This CDR3 has 15 amino acids. CDR1 and CDR2 (germline): SGHKS, YYEKEE (reference sequence). CDR3 region: CASSLTSIRTGELFF. The CDR3 bases are TGTGCCAGCAGCTTGACGTCCATAAGAACCGGGGAGCTGTTTTTT.

The J gene is TRBJ2-1, the V gene TRBV4-1, with 11 bases lining up with TRBD2. J was trimmed by 6 bases and V by 2 bases; bases with no gene match: 0. The CDR3 runs 14 residues. From germline, CDR1 is MGHRA and CDR2 YSYEKL. CDR3 residues: CASSQTSGSNEQFF. DNA for the CDR3: TGCGCCAGCAGCCAAACTAGCGGGAGCAATGAGCAGTTCTTC.

The rearrangement joins TRBV5-1 to TRBJ2-2; D is undetermined. The CDR3 has 15 residues. Germline lookup yields CDR1 SGHRS and CDR2 YFSETQ. The V gene lost 4 bases and the J gene lost 2 bases, with 12 bases spanning the gap. This chain's CDR3 is CASSGTLVNTGELFF. For the CDR3, the DNA is TGCGCCAGCAGCGGCACGCTCGTAAACACCGGGGAGCTGTTTTTT.

The sample holds one count of this clone. The genes are TRBV12-5 and TRBJ1-3; tentative D call: TRBD1 (6 bases). The CDR3 has 13 residues. V shed 6 bases and J shed 4 bases, with 10 bases lying between them. Per germline, CDR1 LGHNT and CDR2 FRNRAP. CDR3 nucleotides: TGTGCTAGTGGACCGGACAGCGGAAACACCATATATTTT. This gives the protein CASGPDSGNTIYF.

The chain combines TRBV29-1 with TRBJ2-1; no firm D call. Germline V gene data show CDR1 as SQVTM and CDR2 as ANQGSEA. The length of the CDR3 is 12 residues. The V and J ends lost 2 bases and 6 bases respectively, with 8 bases between them. The CDR3 loop reads CSVESRSNEQFF. The CDR3 region has the DNA TGCAGCGTTGAAAGTCGAAGCAATGAGCAGTTCTTC.

The chain recombines TRBV10-2 with TRBJ1-1, with D possibly matching TRBD1 (6 bases). V was cut by 8 bases and J by 1 base, with 14 bases left in between. CDR1 and CDR2 from the germline V gene are WSHSY and SAAADI. This CDR3 has 14 amino acids. The DNA for the CDR3 is TGCGCCAGCGTTATGGGACACGCGAACACTGAAGCTTTCTTT. Protein: CASVMGHANTEAFF.

The rearrangement links TRBV5-1 to TRBJ2-5; possibly TRBD1 or TRBD2 for D (5 bases each). Trimming removed 4 bases at V and 1 base at J, with 11 bases between. Germline CDR1 reads SGHRS; CDR2 reads YFSETQ. The CDR3 totals 14 residues. Written as DNA, the CDR3 is TGCGCCAGCAGCCCGAGGGGAATCCAAGAGACCCAGTACTTC. This codes for CASSPRGIQETQYF.

J is TRBJ2-7 and V is TRBV4-1, with D possibly being TRBD1 (5 bases). CDR3 length: 14 residues. Germline V gene lookup returns CDR1 MGHRA and CDR2 YSYEKL. Trimming cost V 3 bases and J 3 bases, with 12 bases left between them. In nucleotides, the CDR3 is TGCGCCAGCAGCCAGGGGCTAGTAGGCTACGAGCAGTACTTC. Translated, it gives CASSQGLVGYEQYF.

The J gene is TRBJ1-6, the V gene TRBV2, with D uncertain. Germline values: CDR1 SNHLY, CDR2 FYNNEI. The CDR3 extends over 15 amino acids. Between the trimmed V and J ends, which lost 3 bases and 10 bases, there was a span of 16 bases. The CDR3: CASSDGVGKGSPLHF. Here the CDR3 DNA reads TGTGCCAGCAGTGATGGTGTAGGGAAAGGGTCACCCCTCCACTTT.

This clone was detected once. The chain is built from TRBV5-1 and TRBJ1-2; 8 bases are shared with TRBD1. The junction had 12 bases not matched to a gene; V was cut back by 4 bases and J by 1 base. The V gene's germline CDR1 is SGHRS and CDR2 YFSETQ. This CDR3 is 17 amino acids long. CDR3 in DNA: TGCGCCAGCAGCCCAGGGGCAGGGGGCCCTATTAACTATGGCTACACCTTC. Its protein is CASSPGAGGPINYGYTF.

The J gene is TRBJ1-2, the V gene TRBV7-9; 9 bases agree with TRBD1. V dropped 5 bases and J dropped 8; count of bases not matched to a gene: 12. The CDR3 sequence is 15 residues long. Germline CDR1 is SEHNR and CDR2 is FQNEAQ (reference sequence). The CDR3 DNA reads TGTGCCAGCAGCACCCAGACAGGGGGAGATGAAGGCTACACCTTC. Amino acid sequence: CASSTQTGGDEGYTF.

V and J are TRBV18 and TRBJ1-2; D is undetermined. Per germline, CDR1 KGHSH and CDR2 LQKENI. The V and J ends lost 2 bases and 3 bases respectively, with 7 bases between them. This CDR3 region has 13 residues. The CDR3 loop reads CASSPGMDYGYTF. CDR3 DNA sequence: TGTGCCAGCTCACCAGGGATGGACTATGGCTACACCTTC.

This rearrangement joins TRBV9 to TRBJ2-5; D is perhaps TRBD1 (6 bases). CDR1 is SGDLS, CDR2 YYNGEE, per germline. This CDR3 spans 16 amino acids. Trimming removed 5 bases at V and 5 bases at J, with 22 bases between. CDR3 region: CASSRGQTSTLETQYF. In nucleotides, the CDR3 is TGTGCCAGCAGTCGTGGACAGACCTCTACCTTGGAGACCCAGTACTTC.

The chain is built from TRBV9 and TRBJ2-6; TRBD2 matches 7 bases. This CDR3 comprises 18 residues. CDR1 and CDR2 from the germline V gene are SGDLS and YYNGEE. V gave up 0 bases and J gave up 1 base; unmatched junction bases: 7. The CDR3: CASSVAGGRFSGANVLTF. The CDR3 DNA is TGTGCCAGCAGCGTAGCGGGAGGAAGGTTTTCTGGGGCCAACGTCCTGACTTTC.

This clone was recorded a few times. The V gene is TRBV21-1, the J gene TRBJ2-2; the table names TRBD2, a call not compared with the DNA. TRBV21-1 is a documented pseudogene. This CDR3 spans 19 amino acids. The DNA of the CDR3 is TGTGCCAGCAGCAGGGAGGGGAATAAGGGCCACGAGTGCACCGGGGAGCTGTTTTTT. It yields the protein CASSREGNKGHECTGELFF.

The genes are TRBV2 and TRBJ1-4; 11 positions agree with TRBD1. Germline V gene data show CDR1 as SNHLY and CDR2 as FYNNEI. The CDR3 runs to 15 residues. V dropped 5 bases and J dropped 15; count of bases not matched to a gene: 14. CDR3 nucleotide sequence: TGTGCCAGCAGTCCGGACAGGGGGCGGGGGAATTTAATGTTTTTT. Protein: CASSPDRGRGNLMFF.